This TCR beta chain derives from a study of cytomegalovirus exposure and HLA in healthy donors. Overall study findings and caveats: There were several of the most significant clusters that appeared linked to common viral pathogens in a later analysis. Most TCR sequences showed up rarely, but some public TCRs showed up in many donors.

The CDR3 is made up of 13 amino acids. CDR1 and CDR2 (germline): MNHEY, SVGAGI. The V end lost 6 bases, the J end lost 10 bases, and 16 bases lay between the germline ends. The PCR made use of 60 Vbeta and 13 Jbeta primers. Generated by immunoSEQ multiplex PCR, the TCRdb table keeps only in-frame clones and is missing some. The sample has about 220,000 clones, more than 65% seen once. This clone was observed a few times. Its specificity is unknown. All donors participated as healthy donors of bone marrow. This sequence was found in a young woman in good health and CMV-seronegative. The chain recombines TRBV6-5 with TRBJ2-1; tentative D call: TRBD2 (6 bases). The sequencing input was PBMCs. The CDR3 sequence is CASSRTTSDEQFF. The DNA for the CDR3 is TGTGCCAGCAGCCGGACGACTAGTGACGAGCAGTTCTTC.